This is a list of T cell receptor beta chains from one sample in a study of Ad26.COV2.S vaccination and SARS-CoV-2 variants. The data were produced by immunoSEQ multiplex PCR, yet TCRdb's version contains in-frame clones alone and is incomplete. The sample shows over 400,000 clones, 92% of them seen only once. This specimen consisted of peripheral blood, obtained in a trial of Ad26.COV2.S vaccine versus placebo. These receptors all stem from a person between 18 and 59 years old who received the Ad26.COV2.S COVID-19 vaccine or a placebo. The CDR3 runs from the conserved cysteine through the conserved F or W. A D gene is named only where the DNA matches it firmly. Part of the rows lack a size; the others show once, few, many or a class for expanded clones.

j_call: TRBJ2-2
clone_size: -
d_call: -
v_call: TRBV7-2
cdr3_aa: CASSLWGQGTGELFF
cdr3_nt: TGTGCCAGCAGCTTATGGGGGCAGGGGACCGGGGAGCTGTTTTTT

j_call: TRBJ1-1
clone_size: -
d_call: TRBD1
v_call: TRBV24-1
cdr3_aa: CATRELDRENTEAFF
cdr3_nt: TGTGCCACCAGAGAATTAGACAGGGAGAACACTGAAGCTTTCTTT

j_call: TRBJ1-1
clone_size: -
d_call: -
v_call: TRBV30
cdr3_aa: CAWSSDRTYTEAFF
cdr3_nt: TGTGCCTGGAGTTCCGACAGGACTTACACTGAAGCTTTCTTT

j_call: TRBJ1-1
clone_size: -
d_call: -
v_call: TRBV3-1/TRBV3-2
cdr3_aa: CASSHGQGYTEAFF
cdr3_nt: TGTGCCAGCAGCCACGGTCAGGGATACACTGAAGCTTTCTTT

j_call: TRBJ2-5
clone_size: -
d_call: -
v_call: TRBV6-5
cdr3_aa: CASSFGQLETQYF
cdr3_nt: TGTGCCAGCAGTTTCGGACAGCTAGAGACCCAGTACTTC

j_call: TRBJ1-2
clone_size: -
d_call: TRBD1
v_call: TRBV6-5
cdr3_aa: CASSLDRSHGYTF
cdr3_nt: TGTGCCAGCAGCTTGGACAGGAGCCATGGCTACACCTTC

j_call: TRBJ2-1
clone_size: -
d_call: -
v_call: TRBV24-1
cdr3_aa: CATNGGASYNEQFF
cdr3_nt: TGTGCCACCAATGGGGGCGCCTCCTACAATGAGCAGTTCTTC

j_call: TRBJ1-5
clone_size: -
d_call: -
v_call: TRBV30
cdr3_aa: CAWNSYNQPQHF
cdr3_nt: TGTGCCTGGAATTCCTACAATCAGCCCCAGCATTTT

j_call: TRBJ1-4
clone_size: once
d_call: -
v_call: TRBV27
cdr3_aa: CASSLSGGLDEKLFF
cdr3_nt: TGTGCCAGCAGTTTATCGGGGGGTCTGGATGAAAAACTGTTTTTT

j_call: TRBJ1-4
clone_size: -
d_call: TRBD1
v_call: TRBV4-3
cdr3_aa: CASSQEQGVTNEKLFF
cdr3_nt: TGCGCCAGCAGCCAAGAACAGGGGGTAACTAATGAAAAACTGTTTTTT

j_call: TRBJ1-3
clone_size: -
d_call: TRBD1
v_call: TRBV7-2
cdr3_aa: CASSPGQGLTNTIYF
cdr3_nt: TGTGCCAGCAGCCCTGGACAGGGTCTAACAAACACCATATATTTT